The clone carrying this T cell receptor beta chain rates as medium-sized. Patients were all untreated before their thyroid surgery. This record belongs to a study of metastatic and nonmetastatic thyroid tumors. Germline-derived CDR1 and CDR2 are SGHTA and FQGNSA. There are 13 residues in the CDR3. Trimming shortened V by 1 base and J by 10 bases, and 13 bases separated the two germline ends. TCRdb re-called the PCR reads through MiXCR. The sample lists about 20,000 clones, roughly 31% occurring once. The TCR was taken from a female donor with papillary thyroid cancer or a benign thyroid nodule (not recorded which). Some clones in this sample may be carry-over from other donors' samples. The chain combines TRBV7-2 with TRBJ1-1, with D possibly being TRBD1 (6 bases). The specimen sequenced was blood. CDR3 in amino acids: CASSLGQADGAFF. CDR3 coding DNA: TGTGCCAGCAGCTTAGGACAGGCGGACGGAGCTTTCTTT.